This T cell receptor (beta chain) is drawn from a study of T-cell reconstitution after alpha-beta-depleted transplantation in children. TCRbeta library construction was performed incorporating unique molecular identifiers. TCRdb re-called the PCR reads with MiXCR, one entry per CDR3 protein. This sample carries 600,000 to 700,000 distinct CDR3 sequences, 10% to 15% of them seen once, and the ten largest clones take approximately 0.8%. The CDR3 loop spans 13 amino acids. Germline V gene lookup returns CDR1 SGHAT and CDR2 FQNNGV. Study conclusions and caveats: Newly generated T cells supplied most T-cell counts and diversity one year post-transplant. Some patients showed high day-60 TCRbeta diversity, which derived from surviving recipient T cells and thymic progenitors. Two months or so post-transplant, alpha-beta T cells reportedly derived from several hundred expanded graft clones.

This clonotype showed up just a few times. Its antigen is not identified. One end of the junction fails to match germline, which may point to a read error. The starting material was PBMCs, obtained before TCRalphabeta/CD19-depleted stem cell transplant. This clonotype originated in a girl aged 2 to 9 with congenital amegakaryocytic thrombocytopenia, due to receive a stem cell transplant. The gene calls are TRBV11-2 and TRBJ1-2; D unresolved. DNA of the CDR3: TGTGCCAGCAGCTTAGATAGGGCGGCAGCGCGGGCCTTC. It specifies CASSLDRAAARAF.